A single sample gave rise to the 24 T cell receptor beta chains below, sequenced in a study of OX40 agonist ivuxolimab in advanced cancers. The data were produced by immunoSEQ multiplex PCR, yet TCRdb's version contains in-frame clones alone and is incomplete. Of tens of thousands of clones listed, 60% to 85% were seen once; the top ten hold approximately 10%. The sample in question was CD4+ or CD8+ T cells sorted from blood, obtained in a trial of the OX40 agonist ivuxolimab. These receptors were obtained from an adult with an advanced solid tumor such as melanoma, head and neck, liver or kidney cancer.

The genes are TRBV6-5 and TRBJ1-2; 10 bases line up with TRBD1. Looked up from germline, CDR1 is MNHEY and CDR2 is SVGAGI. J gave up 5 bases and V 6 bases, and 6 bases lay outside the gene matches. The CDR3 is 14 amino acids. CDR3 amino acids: CASRGVGQGYGYTF. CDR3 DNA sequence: TGTGCCAGCAGAGGGGTGGGACAGGGGTATGGCTACACCTTC.

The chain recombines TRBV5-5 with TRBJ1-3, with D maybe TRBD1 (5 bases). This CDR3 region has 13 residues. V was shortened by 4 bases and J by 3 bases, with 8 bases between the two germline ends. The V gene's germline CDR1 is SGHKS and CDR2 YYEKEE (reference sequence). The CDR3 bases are TGTGCCAGCAGCACGGACATTGGAAACACCATATATTTT. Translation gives CASSTDIGNTIYF.

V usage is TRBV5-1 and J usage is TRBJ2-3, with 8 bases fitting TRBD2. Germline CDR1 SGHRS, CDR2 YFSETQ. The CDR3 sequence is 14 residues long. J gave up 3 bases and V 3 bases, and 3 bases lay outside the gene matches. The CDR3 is CASSSGGVTDTQYF. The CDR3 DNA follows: TGCGCCAGCAGCTCCGGGGGGGTTACAGATACGCAGTATTTT.

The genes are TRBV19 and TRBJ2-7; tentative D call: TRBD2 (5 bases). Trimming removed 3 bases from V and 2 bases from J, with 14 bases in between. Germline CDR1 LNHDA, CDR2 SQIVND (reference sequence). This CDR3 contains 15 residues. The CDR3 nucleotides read TGTGCCAGTAGTATCGGGGATCGCCGTCCCTACGAGCAGTACTTC. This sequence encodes CASSIGDRRPYEQYF.

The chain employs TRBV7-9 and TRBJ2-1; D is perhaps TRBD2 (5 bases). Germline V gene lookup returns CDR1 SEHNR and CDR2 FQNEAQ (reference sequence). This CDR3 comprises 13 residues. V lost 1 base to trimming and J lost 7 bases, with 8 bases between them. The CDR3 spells CASSLGGWNEQFF. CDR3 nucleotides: TGTGCCAGCAGCTTAGGAGGGTGGAATGAGCAGTTCTTC.

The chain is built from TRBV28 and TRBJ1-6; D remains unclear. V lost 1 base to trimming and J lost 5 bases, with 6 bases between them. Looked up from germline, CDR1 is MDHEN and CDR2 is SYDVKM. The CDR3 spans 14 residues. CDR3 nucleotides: TGTGCCAGCAGTTTATACGGGAATAATTCACCCCTCCACTTT. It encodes CASSLYGNNSPLHF. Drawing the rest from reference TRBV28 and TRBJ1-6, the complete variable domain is DVKVTQSSRYLVKRTGEKVFLECVQDMDHENMFWYRQDPGLGLRLIYFSYDVKMKEKGDIPEGYSVSREKKERFSLILESASTNQTSMYLCASSLYGNNSPLHFGNGTRLTVT.

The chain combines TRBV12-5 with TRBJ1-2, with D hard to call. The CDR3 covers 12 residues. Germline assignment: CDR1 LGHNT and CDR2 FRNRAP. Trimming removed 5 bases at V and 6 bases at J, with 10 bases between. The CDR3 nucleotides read TGTGCTAGTGGTCCCGACCTAAATGGCTACACCTTC. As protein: CASGPDLNGYTF.

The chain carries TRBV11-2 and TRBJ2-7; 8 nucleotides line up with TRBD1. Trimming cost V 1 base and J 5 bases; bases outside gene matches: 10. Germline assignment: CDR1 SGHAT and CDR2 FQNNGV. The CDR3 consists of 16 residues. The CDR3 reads CASSLVRVTGVNEQYF. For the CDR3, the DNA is TGTGCCAGCAGCTTAGTCCGAGTGACAGGGGTCAACGAGCAGTACTTC. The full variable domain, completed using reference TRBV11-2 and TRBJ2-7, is EAGVAQSPRYKIIEKRQSVAFWCNPISGHATLYWYQQILGQGPKLLIQFQNNGVVDDSQLPKDRFSAERLKGVDSTLKIQPAKLEDSAVYLCASSLVRVTGVNEQYFGPGTRLTVT.

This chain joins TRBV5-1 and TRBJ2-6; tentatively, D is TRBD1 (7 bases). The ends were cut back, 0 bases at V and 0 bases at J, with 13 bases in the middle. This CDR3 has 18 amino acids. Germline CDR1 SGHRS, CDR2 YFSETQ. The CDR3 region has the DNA TGCGCCAGCAGCTTGGGCGGGACAGCGGACTCTGGGGCCAACGTCCTGACTTTC. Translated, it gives CASSLGGTADSGANVLTF.

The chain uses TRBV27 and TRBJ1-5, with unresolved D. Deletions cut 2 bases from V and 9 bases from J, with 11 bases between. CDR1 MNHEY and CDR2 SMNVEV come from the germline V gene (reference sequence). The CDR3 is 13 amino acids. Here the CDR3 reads CASSLAVRRPQHF. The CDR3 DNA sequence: TGTGCCAGCAGTTTAGCCGTCAGGCGGCCCCAGCATTTT.

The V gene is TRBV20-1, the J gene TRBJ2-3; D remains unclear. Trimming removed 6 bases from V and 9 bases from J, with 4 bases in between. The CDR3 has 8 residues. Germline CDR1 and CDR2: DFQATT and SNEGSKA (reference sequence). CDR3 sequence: CSAGTQYF. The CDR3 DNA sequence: TGCAGTGCGGGCACGCAGTATTTT.

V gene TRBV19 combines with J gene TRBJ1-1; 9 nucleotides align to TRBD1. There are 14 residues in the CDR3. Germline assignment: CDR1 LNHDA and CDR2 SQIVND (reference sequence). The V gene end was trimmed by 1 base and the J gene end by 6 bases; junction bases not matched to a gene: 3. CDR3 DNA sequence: TGTGCCAGTAGTATAGCAACAGGGGGCCCTGAAGCTTTCTTT. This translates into CASSIATGGPEAFF.

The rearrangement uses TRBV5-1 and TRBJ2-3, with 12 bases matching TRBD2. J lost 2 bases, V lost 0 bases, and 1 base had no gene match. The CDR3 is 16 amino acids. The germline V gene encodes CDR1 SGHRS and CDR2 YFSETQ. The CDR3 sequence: CASSLGTSGVTDTQYF. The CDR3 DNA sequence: TGCGCCAGCAGCTTGGGGACTAGCGGGGTCACAGATACGCAGTATTTT.

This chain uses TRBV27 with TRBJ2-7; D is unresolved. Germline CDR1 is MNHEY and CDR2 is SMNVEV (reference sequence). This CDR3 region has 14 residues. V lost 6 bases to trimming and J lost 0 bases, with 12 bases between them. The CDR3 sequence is CASSLRFDSYEQYF. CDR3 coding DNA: TGTGCCAGCAGCCTCAGGTTTGACTCCTACGAGCAGTACTTC.

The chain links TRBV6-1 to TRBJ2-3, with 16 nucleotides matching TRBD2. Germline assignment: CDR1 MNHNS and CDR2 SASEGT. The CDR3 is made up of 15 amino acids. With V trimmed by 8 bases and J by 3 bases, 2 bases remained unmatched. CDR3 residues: CASLGLAGGTDTQYF. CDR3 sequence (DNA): TGTGCCAGCCTGGGACTAGCGGGAGGGACAGATACGCAGTATTTT.

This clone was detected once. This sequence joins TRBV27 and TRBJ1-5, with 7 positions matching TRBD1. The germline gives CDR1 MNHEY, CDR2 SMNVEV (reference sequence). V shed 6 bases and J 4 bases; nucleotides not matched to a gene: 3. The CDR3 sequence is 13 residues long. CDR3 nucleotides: TGTGCCAGCAGGGGGACAGAGAATCAGCCCCAGCATTTT. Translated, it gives CASRGTENQPQHF.

The CDR3, as DNA: TGCAGCGTTGTTGAGTTAGCTAAAGGGGCCAACGTCCTGACTTTC. Translating gives CSVVELAKGANVLTF. The V and J genes are TRBV29-1 and TRBJ2-6; D gene ambiguous. The CDR3 covers 15 residues. Between the trimmed V and J ends, which lost 4 bases and 4 bases, there was a span of 14 bases. Germline CDR1 reads SQVTM; CDR2 reads ANQGSEA.

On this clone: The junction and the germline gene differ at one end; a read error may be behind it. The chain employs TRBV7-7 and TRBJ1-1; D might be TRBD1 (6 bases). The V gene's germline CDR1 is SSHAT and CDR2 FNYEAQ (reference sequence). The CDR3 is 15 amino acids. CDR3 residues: CASSPLQGSNTEAFF. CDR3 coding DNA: TGTGCTAGCAGCCCCCTCCAGGGGTCGAACACTGAAGCTTTCTTT.

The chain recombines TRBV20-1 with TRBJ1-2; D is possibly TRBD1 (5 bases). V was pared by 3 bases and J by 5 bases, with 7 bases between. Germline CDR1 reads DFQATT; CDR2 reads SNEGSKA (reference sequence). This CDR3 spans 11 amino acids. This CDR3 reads CSASRDYGYTF. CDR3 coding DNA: TGCAGTGCTAGCAGGGATTATGGCTACACCTTC.

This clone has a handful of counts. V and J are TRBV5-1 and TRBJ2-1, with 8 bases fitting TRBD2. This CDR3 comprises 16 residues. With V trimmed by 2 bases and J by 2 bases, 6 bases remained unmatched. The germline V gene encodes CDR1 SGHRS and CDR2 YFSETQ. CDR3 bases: TGCGCCAGCAGCTTCTTGGGCGGGGGGACCTACAATGAGCAGTTCTTC. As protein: CASSFLGGGTYNEQFF.

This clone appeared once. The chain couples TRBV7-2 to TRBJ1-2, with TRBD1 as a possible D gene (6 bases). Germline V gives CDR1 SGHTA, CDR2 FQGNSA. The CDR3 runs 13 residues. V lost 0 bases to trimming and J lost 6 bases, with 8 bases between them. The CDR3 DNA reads TGTGCCAGCAGCTTAGCGGGGGCGAATGGCTACACCTTC. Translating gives CASSLAGANGYTF.

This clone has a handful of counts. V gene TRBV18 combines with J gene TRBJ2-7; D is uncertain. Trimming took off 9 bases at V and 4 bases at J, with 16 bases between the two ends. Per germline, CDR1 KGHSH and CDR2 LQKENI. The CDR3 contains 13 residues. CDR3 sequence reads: CASSPQNDYEQYF. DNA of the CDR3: TGTGCCAGTAGTCCACAGAACGATTACGAGCAGTACTTC.

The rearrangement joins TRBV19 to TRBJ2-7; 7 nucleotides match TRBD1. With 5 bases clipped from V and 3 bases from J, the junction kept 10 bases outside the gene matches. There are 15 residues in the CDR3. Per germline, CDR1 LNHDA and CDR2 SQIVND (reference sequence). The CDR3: CASSSIRTGDYEQYF. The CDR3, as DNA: TGTGCCAGTAGTTCTATCAGGACAGGAGACTACGAGCAGTACTTC.

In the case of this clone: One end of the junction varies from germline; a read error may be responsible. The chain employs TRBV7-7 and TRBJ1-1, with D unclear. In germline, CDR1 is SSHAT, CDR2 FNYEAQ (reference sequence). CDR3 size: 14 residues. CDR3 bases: TGTGCTAGCAGCTTAGGACTCTGGGACACTGAAGCTTTCTTT. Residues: CASSLGLWDTEAFF.